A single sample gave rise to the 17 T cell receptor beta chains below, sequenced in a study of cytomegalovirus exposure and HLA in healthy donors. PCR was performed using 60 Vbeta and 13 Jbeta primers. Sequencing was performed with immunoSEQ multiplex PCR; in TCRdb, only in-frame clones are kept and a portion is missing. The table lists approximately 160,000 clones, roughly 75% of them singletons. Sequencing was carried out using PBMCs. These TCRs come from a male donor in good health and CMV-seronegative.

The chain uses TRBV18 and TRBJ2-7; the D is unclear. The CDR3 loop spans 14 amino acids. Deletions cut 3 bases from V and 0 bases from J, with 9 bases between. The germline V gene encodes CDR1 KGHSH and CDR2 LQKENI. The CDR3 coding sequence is TGTGCCAGCTCACCGACTGTACACTCCTACGAGCAGTACTTC. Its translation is CASSPTVHSYEQYF.

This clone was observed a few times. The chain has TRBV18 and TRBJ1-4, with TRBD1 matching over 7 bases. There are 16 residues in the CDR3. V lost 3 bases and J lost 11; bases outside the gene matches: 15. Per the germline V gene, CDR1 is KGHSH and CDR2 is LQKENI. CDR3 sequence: CASSPGRQGESGKLFF. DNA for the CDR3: TGTGCCAGCTCACCGGGGCGGCAGGGGGAGTCCGGGAAACTGTTTTTT.

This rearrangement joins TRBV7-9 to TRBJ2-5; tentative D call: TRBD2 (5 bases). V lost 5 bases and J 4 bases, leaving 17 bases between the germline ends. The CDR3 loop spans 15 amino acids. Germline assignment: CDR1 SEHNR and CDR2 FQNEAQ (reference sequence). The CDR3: CASSRGGRVGETQYF. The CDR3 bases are TGTGCCAGCAGCCGGGGTGGGCGGGTCGGAGAGACCCAGTACTTC.

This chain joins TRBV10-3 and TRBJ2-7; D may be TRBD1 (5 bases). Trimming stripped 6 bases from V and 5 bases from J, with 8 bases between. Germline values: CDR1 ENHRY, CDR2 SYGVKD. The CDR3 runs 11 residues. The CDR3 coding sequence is TGTGCCATCAGGGAGACAGACGAGCAGTACTTC. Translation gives CAIRETDEQYF.

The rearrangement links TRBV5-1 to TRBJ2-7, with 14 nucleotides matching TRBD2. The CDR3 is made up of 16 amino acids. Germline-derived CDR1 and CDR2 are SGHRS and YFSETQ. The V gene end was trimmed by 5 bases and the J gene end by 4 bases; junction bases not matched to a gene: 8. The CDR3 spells CASSSDGLAGGYEQYF. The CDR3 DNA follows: TGCGCCAGCAGTTCGGATGGACTAGCGGGAGGATACGAGCAGTACTTC.

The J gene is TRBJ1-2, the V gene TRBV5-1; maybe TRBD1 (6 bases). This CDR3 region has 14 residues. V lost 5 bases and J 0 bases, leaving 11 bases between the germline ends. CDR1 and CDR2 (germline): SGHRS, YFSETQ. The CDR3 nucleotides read TGCGCCAGCAGGAGGACAGAATCTAACTATGGCTACACCTTC. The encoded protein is CASRRTESNYGYTF.

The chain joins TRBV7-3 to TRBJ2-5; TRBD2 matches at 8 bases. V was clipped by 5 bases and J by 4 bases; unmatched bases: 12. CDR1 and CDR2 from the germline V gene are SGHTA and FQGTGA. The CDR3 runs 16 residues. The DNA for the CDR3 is TGTGCCAGCAGCCCGCAAGGGAGCGGGGGAGGAGAGACCCAGTACTTC. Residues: CASSPQGSGGGETQYF.

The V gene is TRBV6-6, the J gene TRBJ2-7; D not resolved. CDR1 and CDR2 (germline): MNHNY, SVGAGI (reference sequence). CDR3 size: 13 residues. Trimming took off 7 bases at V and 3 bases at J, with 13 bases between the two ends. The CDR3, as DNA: TGTGCCAGCACCATAAGTGACAACTACGAGCAGTACTTC. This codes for CASTISDNYEQYF.

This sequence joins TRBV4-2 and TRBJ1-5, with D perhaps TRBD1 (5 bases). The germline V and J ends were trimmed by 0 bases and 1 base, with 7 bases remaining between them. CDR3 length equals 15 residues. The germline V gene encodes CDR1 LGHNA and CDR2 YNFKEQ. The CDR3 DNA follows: TGTGCCAGCAGCCAAGATCGGGGGAGCAATCAGCCCCAGCATTTT. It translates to CASSQDRGSNQPQHF.

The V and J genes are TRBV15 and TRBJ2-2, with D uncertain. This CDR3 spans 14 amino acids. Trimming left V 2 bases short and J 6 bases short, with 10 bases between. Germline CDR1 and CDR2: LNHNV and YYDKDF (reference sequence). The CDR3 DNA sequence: TGTGCCACCAGCAGACCCTTATTATCCGGGGAGCTGTTTTTT. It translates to CATSRPLLSGELFF.

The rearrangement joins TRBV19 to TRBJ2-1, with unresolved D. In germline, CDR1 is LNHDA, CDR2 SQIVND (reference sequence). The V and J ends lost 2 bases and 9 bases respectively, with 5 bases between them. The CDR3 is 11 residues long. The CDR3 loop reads CASSIRGEQFF. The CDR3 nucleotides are TGTGCCAGTAGTATACGAGGTGAGCAGTTCTTC.

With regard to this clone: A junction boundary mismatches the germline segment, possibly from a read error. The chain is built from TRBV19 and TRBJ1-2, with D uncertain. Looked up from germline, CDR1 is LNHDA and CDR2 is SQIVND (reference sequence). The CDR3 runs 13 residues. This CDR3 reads CASSRGLGYGCTF. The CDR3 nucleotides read TGTGCCAGTAGTCGGGGTTTGGGCTATGGCTGCACCTTC.

The CDR3 DNA is TGTGCCAGCTGCCCTGACAGGGCTCGTGAGCAGTTCTTC. Encoded protein: CASCPDRAREQFF. V and J are TRBV18 and TRBJ2-1; 7 bases map to TRBD1. Germline lookup yields CDR1 KGHSH and CDR2 LQKENI. There are 13 residues in the CDR3. Trimming removed 7 bases from V and 9 bases from J; junction bases left unmatched: 9.

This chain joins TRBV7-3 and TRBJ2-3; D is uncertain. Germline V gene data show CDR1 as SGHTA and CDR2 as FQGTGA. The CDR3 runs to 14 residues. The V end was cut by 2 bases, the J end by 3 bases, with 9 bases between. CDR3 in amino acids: CASSLVAQTDTQYF. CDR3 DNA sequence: TGTGCCAGCAGCTTAGTAGCCCAGACAGATACGCAGTATTTT.

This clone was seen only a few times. CDR3 residues: CASSFGDRVGSEQFF. CDR3 bases: TGTGCCAGCAGCTTCGGTGACAGGGTTGGAAGTGAGCAGTTCTTC. This chain links TRBV5-4 with TRBJ2-1; 7 bases fit TRBD1. The ends lost 2 bases at V and 9 bases at J; junction bases unmatched: 11. The CDR3 length is 15 residues. CDR1 SGHNT and CDR2 YYREEE come from the germline V gene (reference sequence).

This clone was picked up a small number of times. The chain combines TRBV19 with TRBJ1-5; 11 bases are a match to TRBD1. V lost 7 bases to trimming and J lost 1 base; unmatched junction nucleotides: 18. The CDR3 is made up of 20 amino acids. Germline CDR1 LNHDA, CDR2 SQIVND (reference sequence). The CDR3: CASKGSNGQGALGSNQPQHF. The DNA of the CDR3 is TGTGCCAGTAAAGGCTCCAACGGACAGGGGGCTTTAGGAAGCAATCAGCCCCAGCATTTT. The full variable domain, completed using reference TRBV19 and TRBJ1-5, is DGGITQSPKYLFRKEGQNVTLSCEQNLNHDAMYWYRQDPGQGLRLIYYSQIVNDFQKGDIAEGYSVSREKKESFPLTVTSAQKNPTAFYLCASKGSNGQGALGSNQPQHFGDGTRLSIL.

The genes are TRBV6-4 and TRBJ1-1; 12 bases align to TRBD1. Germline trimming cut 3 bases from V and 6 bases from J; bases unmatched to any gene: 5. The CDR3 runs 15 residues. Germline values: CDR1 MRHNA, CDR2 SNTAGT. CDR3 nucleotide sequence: TGTGCCAGCAGTGAAGGGACAGGGGGCGCCGCTGAAGCTTTCTTT. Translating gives CASSEGTGGAAEAFF.